A single sample is the source of the 27 T cell receptor beta chains below, sequenced in a study of graft-versus-host responses after intestinal transplantation. The repertoire was sequenced with immunoSEQ multiplex PCR; TCRdb's copy has only in-frame clones and lacks some. The table includes roughly 90,000 clones, 90% to 95% detected once. These receptors' targets are unknown. The specimen comprised unstimulated CD8+ T cells sorted from spleen or lymph node cells, sampled before intestinal transplant. The origin of the receptors is a human donor who received an intestinal transplant.

The chain employs TRBV29-1 and TRBJ1-2; D unresolved. The V and J ends lost 3 bases and 8 bases respectively, with 10 bases between them. CDR1 is SQVTM, CDR2 ANQGSEA, per germline. The CDR3 spans 11 residues. CDR3 coding DNA: TGCAGCGTTGATGAGGCGTCGGGCTACACCTTC. Amino acid sequence: CSVDEASGYTF.

This sequence joins TRBV9 and TRBJ2-5, with 9 bases lining up with TRBD1. Germline loops: CDR1 SGDLS, CDR2 YYNGEE. The CDR3 totals 15 residues. Losses at the gene ends were 3 bases for V and 2 bases for J; bases not matched to a gene: 5. The CDR3 DNA sequence: TGTGCCAGCAGCGCAGGGACAGGGTATCAAGAGACCCAGTACTTC. This codes for CASSAGTGYQETQYF.

J is TRBJ2-7 and V is TRBV6-5, with TRBD2 matching 8 bases. V lost 3 bases to trimming and J lost 2 bases; unmatched junction nucleotides: 3. This CDR3 has 14 residues. The germline CDR1 and CDR2 sequences are MNHEY and SVGAGI. The CDR3 is CASSYGAGAYEQYF. In DNA form, the CDR3 reads TGTGCCAGCAGTTATGGAGCGGGGGCCTACGAGCAGTACTTC.

This rearrangement joins TRBV28 to TRBJ1-2, with 8 positions matching TRBD1. With V trimmed by 5 bases and J by 2 bases, 16 bases remained unmatched. This CDR3 comprises 18 residues. Germline-derived CDR1 and CDR2 are MDHEN and SYDVKM. CDR3 residues: CASSETSPGTGRNYGYTF. The DNA for the CDR3 is TGTGCCAGCAGTGAAACCTCACCCGGGACAGGTAGAAACTATGGCTACACCTTC.

The J gene is TRBJ2-1, the V gene TRBV28; D is ambiguous. The germline V gene encodes CDR1 MDHEN and CDR2 SYDVKM. CDR3 length: 14 residues. Deletions cut 3 bases from V and 0 bases from J, with 6 bases between. CDR3 coding DNA: TGTGCCAGCAGTTTGCCTGACTCCTACAATGAGCAGTTCTTC. This codes for CASSLPDSYNEQFF. The whole variable domain, remainder taken from reference TRBV28 and TRBJ2-1, is DVKVTQSSRYLVKRTGEKVFLECVQDMDHENMFWYRQDPGLGLRLIYFSYDVKMKEKGDIPEGYSVSREKKERFSLILESASTNQTSMYLCASSLPDSYNEQFFGPGTRLTVL.

This clone was recorded only once. The chain combines TRBV4-2 with TRBJ2-1, with 12 bases aligning to TRBD2. V shed 1 base and J 5 bases; nucleotides not matched to a gene: 6. CDR1 and CDR2 from the germline V gene are LGHNA and YNFKEQ. The length of the CDR3 is 17 residues. This chain's CDR3 is CASSQAARLAGDNEQFF. For the CDR3, the DNA is TGTGCCAGCAGCCAAGCAGCGAGACTAGCGGGGGACAATGAGCAGTTCTTC.

The V gene is TRBV11-2, the J gene TRBJ2-7, with unresolved D. Germline V gives CDR1 SGHAT, CDR2 FQNNGV. Trimming left V 1 base short and J 3 bases short, with 10 bases between. The CDR3 has 14 residues. The CDR3: CASSLGWLNYEQYF. The DNA for the CDR3 is TGTGCCAGCAGCTTAGGTTGGCTGAACTACGAGCAGTACTTC.

V usage is TRBV28 and J usage is TRBJ2-1; unclear D gene. The germline gives CDR1 MDHEN, CDR2 SYDVKM. CDR3 size: 14 residues. The V and J ends lost 3 bases and 4 bases respectively, with 10 bases between them. The CDR3 nucleotides are TGTGCCAGCAGTTTCCTTGCCAGATACAATGAGCAGTTCTTC. This gives the protein CASSFLARYNEQFF.

The rearrangement uses TRBV28 and TRBJ1-1, with D perhaps TRBD1 (6 bases). From germline, CDR1 is MDHEN and CDR2 SYDVKM. Trimming pared 6 bases from V and 3 bases from J, leaving 14 bases between. The CDR3 contains 14 residues. The CDR3, as DNA: TGTGCCAGCAGCCACAGGGAGGGCGACACTGAAGCTTTCTTT. Translated: CASSHREGDTEAFF.

The gene calls are TRBV11-2 and TRBJ2-5, with 9 bases that match TRBD2. The CDR3 length is 16 residues. Germline V gene lookup returns CDR1 SGHAT and CDR2 FQNNGV. V was clipped by 2 bases and J by 2 bases; unmatched bases: 6. CDR3 residues: CASSLLGLAGQETQYF. The CDR3, as DNA: TGTGCCAGCAGCTTACTGGGACTAGCAGGGCAAGAGACCCAGTACTTC. Using reference TRBV11-2 and TRBJ2-5 for the parts outside the CDR3, the full variable domain is EAGVAQSPRYKIIEKRQSVAFWCNPISGHATLYWYQQILGQGPKLLIQFQNNGVVDDSQLPKDRFSAERLKGVDSTLKIQPAKLEDSAVYLCASSLLGLAGQETQYFGPGTRLLVL.

Only a few counts were recorded for this clone. The rearrangement uses TRBV6-5 and TRBJ1-2; the D is unclear. V was clipped by 0 bases and J by 2 bases, with 10 bases between them. Germline values: CDR1 MNHEY, CDR2 SVGAGI. This CDR3 has 15 amino acids. CDR3 DNA: TGTGCCAGCAGTTACTCGAAATCAGACAACTATGGCTACACCTTC. Translation: CASSYSKSDNYGYTF.

This clone was seen just once. The V and J genes are TRBV11-2 and TRBJ2-4; 11 nucleotides match TRBD2. Germline trimming cut 4 bases from V and 6 bases from J; bases unmatched to any gene: 5. The CDR3 is 15 amino acids. Germline lookup yields CDR1 SGHAT and CDR2 FQNNGV. Written as DNA, the CDR3 is TGTGCCAGCAGCTCTAGCGGGGGGCCACGAAACATTCAGTACTTC. Amino acids: CASSSSGGPRNIQYF.

CDR3 protein: CASRQHYNEQFF. The CDR3 DNA is TGTGCCAGCAGGCAACATTACAATGAGCAGTTCTTC. The chain couples TRBV6-1 to TRBJ2-1; unclear D gene. Germline loops: CDR1 MNHNS, CDR2 SASEGT. The CDR3 is 12 amino acids. Trimming removed 6 bases from V and 4 bases from J, with 7 bases in between.

The CDR3 sequence: CASEGGLATGELFF. DNA of the CDR3: TGTGCCAGCGAGGGTGGCCTAGCCACCGGGGAGCTGTTTTTT. The J gene is TRBJ2-2, the V gene TRBV2, with TRBD2 as a possible D gene (5 bases). V lost 8 bases and J lost 4, with 14 bases in between. The CDR3 is 14 residues long. CDR1 and CDR2 (germline): SNHLY, FYNNEI.

This clone appeared a single time. The chain employs TRBV7-6 and TRBJ2-2; D may be TRBD1 (6 bases). From germline, CDR1 is SGHVS and CDR2 FNYEAQ. Trimming removed 5 bases at V and 6 bases at J, with 22 bases between. The CDR3 is 17 residues long. The CDR3 loop reads CASSLNRWGLGPGELFF. The CDR3 DNA reads as TGTGCCAGCAGCCTGAACCGATGGGGGCTGGGCCCCGGGGAGCTGTTTTTT. Complete variable domain (other parts from reference TRBV7-6 and TRBJ2-2): GAGVSQSPRYKVTKRGQDVALRCDPISGHVSLYWYRQALGQGPEFLTYFNYEAQQDKSGLPNDRFSAERPEGSISTLTIQRTEQRDSAMYRCASSLNRWGLGPGELFFGEGSRLTVL.

The chain joins TRBV11-2 to TRBJ2-3, with D unclear. CDR1 is SGHAT, CDR2 FQNNGV, per germline. The V gene lost 2 bases and the J gene lost 3 bases, with 9 bases spanning the gap. This CDR3 spans 14 amino acids. The CDR3 protein is CASSLSAETDTQYF. The CDR3 region has the DNA TGTGCCAGCAGCTTATCGGCGGAAACAGATACGCAGTATTTT.

The genes are TRBV21-1 and TRBJ2-1; TRBD1, the D gene given by the table, was not confirmed from the DNA. TRBV21-1 is labeled a pseudogene. The CDR3 has 15 amino acids. The CDR3 nucleotides read TGTGCCAGCAGCAAAGACAGGGGGGCGTACAATGAGCAGTTCTTC. The encoded protein is CASSKDRGAYNEQFF.

This clone was picked up one time. The rearrangement links TRBV5-4 to TRBJ1-1, with D unclear. The germline V and J ends were trimmed by 0 bases and 2 bases, with 8 bases remaining between them. CDR1 is SGHNT, CDR2 YYREEE, per germline (reference sequence). The CDR3 has 14 amino acids. The CDR3 DNA reads TGTGCCAGCAGCTTGGTTTCGGGAAACACTGAAGCTTTCTTT. It yields the protein CASSLVSGNTEAFF. Using reference TRBV5-4 and TRBJ1-1 for the parts outside the CDR3, the full variable domain is ETGVTQSPTHLIKTRGQQVTLRCSSQSGHNTVSWYQQALGQGPQFIFQYYREEENGRGNFPPRFSGLQFPNYSSELNVNALELDDSALYLCASSLVSGNTEAFFGQGTRLTVV.

J is TRBJ2-7 and V is TRBV5-1; 8 positions match TRBD1. Germline assignment: CDR1 SGHRS and CDR2 YFSETQ. After removal of 3 bases from V and 5 bases from J, the junction contained 13 bases not matched to a gene. The CDR3 covers 16 residues. The CDR3, as DNA: TGCGCCAGCAGCTCGGTAGTGGACAGGGATCAAAACGAGCAGTACTTC. It yields the protein CASSSVVDRDQNEQYF.

The chain has TRBV6-1 and TRBJ2-3; no firm D call. V was shortened by 4 bases and J by 1 base, with 9 bases between the two germline ends. Germline V CDR1 and CDR2: MNHNS, SASEGT. This CDR3 has 14 amino acids. The chain's CDR3 is CASSVGPGTDTQYF. CDR3 sequence (DNA): TGTGCCAGCAGTGTAGGGCCGGGCACAGATACGCAGTATTTT.

The chain joins TRBV9 to TRBJ2-1; 7 bases are a match to TRBD2. CDR3 length: 18 amino acids. Per germline, CDR1 SGDLS and CDR2 YYNGEE. Trimming took 3 bases from V and 8 from J; bases not matched to a gene: 20. The CDR3 protein is CASSDAGATGLNGYEQFF. The CDR3 coding sequence is TGTGCCAGCAGCGACGCGGGAGCGACGGGGTTAAACGGCTATGAGCAGTTCTTC. Filled out from reference TRBV9 and TRBJ2-1, the complete variable domain reads DSGVTQTPKHLITATGQRVTLRCSPRSGDLSVYWYQQSLDQGLQFLIQYYNGEERAKGNILERFSAQQFPDLHSELNLSSLELGDSALYFCASSDAGATGLNGYEQFFGPGTRLTVL.

The chain joins TRBV15 to TRBJ1-1; the match to TRBD1 covers 7 bases. The germline CDR1 and CDR2 sequences are LNHNV and YYDKDF (reference sequence). There are 16 residues in the CDR3. With 1 base clipped from V and 3 bases from J, the junction kept 8 bases outside the gene matches. The CDR3 DNA is TGTGCCACCAGCAGAGGCGGGGACAGTTATGACACTGAAGCTTTCTTT. Translated, it gives CATSRGGDSYDTEAFF.

The rearrangement joins TRBV9 to TRBJ1-1; the match to TRBD1 covers 7 bases. After removal of 3 bases from V and 4 bases from J, the junction contained 9 bases not matched to a gene. The V gene's germline CDR1 is SGDLS and CDR2 YYNGEE. The CDR3 sequence is 15 residues long. CDR3 nucleotide sequence: TGTGCCAGCAGCGGCTACAGGGGAGAAGGCACTGAAGCTTTCTTT. Translating gives CASSGYRGEGTEAFF.

The chain recombines TRBV13 with TRBJ2-5; TRBD2 aligns across 13 bases. With V trimmed by 4 bases and J by 0 bases, 2 bases remained unmatched. Germline CDR1 reads PRHDT; CDR2 reads FYEKMQ (reference sequence). This CDR3 region has 16 residues. CDR3 nucleotide sequence: TGTGCCAGCAGCTCGGGACTAGCGGGGAACCAAGAGACCCAGTACTTC. Its translation: CASSSGLAGNQETQYF. The full variable domain, its missing parts supplied by reference TRBV13 and TRBJ2-5, is AAGVIQSPRHLIKEKRETATLKCYPIPRHDTVYWYQQGPGQDPQFLISFYEKMQSDKGSIPDRFSAQQFSDYHSELNMSSLELGDSALYFCASSSGLAGNQETQYFGPGTRLLVL.

Details on this clone: Other DNA sequences from this sample encode an identical CDR3 as well. The chain combines TRBV15 with TRBJ2-3, with TRBD2 as a possible D gene (6 bases). Trimming removed 1 base from V and 6 bases from J, with 20 bases in between. Per germline, CDR1 LNHNV and CDR2 YYDKDF (reference sequence). The CDR3 length is 17 residues. The CDR3 nucleotides read TGTGCCACCAGCAGAGCCCGGGACTCCCCAGCGGCGGATACGCAGTATTTT. Its protein product is CATSRARDSPAADTQYF.

This chain uses TRBV7-9 with TRBJ1-5; the D gene is possibly TRBD1 (6 bases). The length of the CDR3 is 14 residues. The V gene lost 6 bases and the J gene lost 2 bases, with 11 bases spanning the gap. Germline V gene sequence: CDR1 SEHNR, CDR2 FQNEAQ (reference sequence). The CDR3 reads CASRGAGGNQPQHF. DNA of the CDR3: TGTGCCAGCAGAGGGGCAGGGGGCAATCAGCCCCAGCATTTT.

The genes are TRBV11-2 and TRBJ1-4; D is undetermined. Germline V gives CDR1 SGHAT, CDR2 FQNNGV. Trimming cost V 5 bases and J 8 bases, with 9 bases left between them. This CDR3 is built from 12 residues. The CDR3 reads CASSPLGEKLFF. The CDR3 coding sequence is TGTGCCAGCAGCCCCTTAGGGGAAAAACTGTTTTTT. The entire variable domain, with the rest obtained from reference TRBV11-2 and TRBJ1-4, is as follows: EAGVAQSPRYKIIEKRQSVAFWCNPISGHATLYWYQQILGQGPKLLIQFQNNGVVDDSQLPKDRFSAERLKGVDSTLKIQPAKLEDSAVYLCASSPLGEKLFFGSGTQLSVL.